This T cell receptor beta chain was obtained from a study of blood T cells in healthy people across ages. Study as a whole: In model experiments, template switching was able to capture about one barcoded beta molecule for every two T cells that were present.

With a J-beta primer mix and a sample-barcoded 5' primer, a second PCR ran about 6 to 11 cycles. From the 5' RACE reads, TCRdb called clonotypes with MiXCR, one entry per CDR3 protein. The repertoire holds 450,000 to 650,000 distinct CDR3 sequences, more than 20% seen once, with roughly 9.4% in the top ten. Looked up from germline, CDR1 is MGHDK and CDR2 is SYGVNS. This CDR3 spans 15 amino acids. The germline V and J ends were trimmed by 1 base and 5 bases, with 14 bases remaining between them. The same specimen was also included in a second study, on T cells of mothers and their children.

V and J are TRBV25-1 and TRBJ1-2; D possibly corresponds to TRBD1 (6 bases). The clonotype comes from a boy younger than 18 in good health. The specimen sequenced was blood. DNA of the CDR3: TGTGCCAGCAGTGAATCTCCAGGGGTGGGGTATGGCTACACCTTC. This codes for CASSESPGVGYGYTF.